The 10 T cell receptor beta chains reported below all come from one sample, sequenced in a study of blood T cells in healthy people across ages. Combining a sample-barcoded 5' primer with a J-beta primer mix, a second PCR ran for about 7 to 12 cycles. TCRdb itself ran the 5' RACE reads through MiXCR, one entry per CDR3 protein. The sample consists of about a million distinct CDR3 sequences, roughly 51% of them appearing once. Material: blood. The origin of the receptors is a woman in her sixties in good health.

This clonotype occurred once. The chain carries TRBV20-1 and TRBJ1-2; 7 positions agree with TRBD1. CDR1 and CDR2 (germline): DFQATT, SNEGSKA (reference sequence). The V gene end was trimmed by 4 bases and the J gene end by 5 bases; junction bases not matched to a gene: 10. The CDR3 sequence is 14 residues long. In DNA, the CDR3 is TGCAGTGCTACTTGGGACAGAAAAATTTATGGCTACACCTTC. Translation: CSATWDRKIYGYTF.

This sequence joins TRBV6-1 and TRBJ1-5; D possibly corresponds to TRBD1 (5 bases). Germline CDR1 MNHNS, CDR2 SASEGT. Trimming stripped 5 bases from V and 3 bases from J, with 14 bases between. The CDR3 has 15 residues. CDR3 coding DNA: TGTGCCAGCAGTCGGACGACAGCTTTCAATCAGCCCCAGCATTTT. Protein: CASSRTTAFNQPQHF.

Notes on this clonotype: One end of the junction is discordant with germline, which a read error may explain. CDR3 sequence reads: CASSLDGYQQYF. CDR3 nucleotide sequence: TGTGCCAGCAGCTTAGACGGCTACCAGCAGTACTTC. The rearrangement links TRBV28 to TRBJ2-7; D is unresolved. The CDR3 runs to 12 residues. The germline V gene has CDR1 MDHEN and CDR2 SYDVKM.

Only one count was recorded for this clonotype. The CDR3 spells CSARSPTNPRFDEQFF. As DNA, the CDR3 is TGCAGTGCTAGATCCCCGACGAATCCACGTTTCGATGAGCAGTTCTTC. V is TRBV20-1 and J is TRBJ2-1; D gene unclear. CDR3 size: 16 residues. With 2 bases removed from V and 8 bases from J, the gap between germline ends came to 22 bases. The V gene's germline CDR1 is DFQATT and CDR2 SNEGSKA (reference sequence).

This clonotype was picked up a small number of times. This chain links TRBV5-1 with TRBJ2-3, with D possibly matching TRBD1 (6 bases). Germline CDR1 is SGHRS and CDR2 is YFSETQ. Deletions cut 4 bases from V and 5 bases from J, with 17 bases between. CDR3 length equals 15 residues. The CDR3 reads CASSLWGRQEDTQYF. CDR3 bases: TGCGCCAGCAGCCTCTGGGGCAGACAGGAAGATACGCAGTATTTT.

This chain connects TRBV7-2 to TRBJ2-4; 11 bases are a match to TRBD1. With 5 bases clipped from V and 15 bases from J, the junction kept 12 bases outside the gene matches. Germline assignment: CDR1 SGHTA and CDR2 FQGNSA. The CDR3 is 14 residues long. DNA of the CDR3: TGTGCCAGCAGCGCCATGGGGACAGGGGGGGGTTTGTACTTC. Translating gives CASSAMGTGGGLYF. Variable domain in full (rest from reference TRBV7-2 and TRBJ2-4): GAGVSQSPSNKVTEKGKDVELRCDPISGHTALYWYRQSLGQGLEFLIYFQGNSAPDKSGLPSDRFSAERTGGSVSTLTIQRTQQEDSAVYLCASSAMGTGGGLYFGAGTRLSVL.

V gene TRBV10-3 combines with J gene TRBJ2-1; TRBD2 agrees at 10 bases. Germline V CDR1 and CDR2: ENHRY, SYGVKD. CDR3 length: 14 amino acids. The J segment lost 5 bases and the V segment lost 6 bases, leaving 4 bases of the junction unmatched. CDR3 nucleotide sequence: TGTGCCATCAGAGGGACTAGCGCAAACAATGAGCAGTTCTTC. Translating gives CAIRGTSANNEQFF.

The table lists this clonotype with a count of one. Possible read error: a much larger clone is one base away. The chain combines TRBV12-3 or TRBV12-4 with TRBJ2-2; the D is unclear. CDR3 size: 11 residues. The V end lost 4 bases, the J end lost 6 bases, and 3 bases lay between the germline ends. For the CDR3, the DNA is TGTGCCAGCAGTTGGGCCGGGGAGCTGTTTTTT. It codes for CASSWAGELFF.

The J gene is TRBJ1-1, the V gene TRBV7-8; a possible D gene is TRBD1 (6 bases). Germline V gives CDR1 SGHVS, CDR2 FQNEAQ. The CDR3 covers 17 residues. Trimming shortened V by 8 bases and J by 2 bases, and 24 bases separated the two germline ends. The CDR3 protein is CASRFLRGGQTNTEAFF. The CDR3 DNA reads as TGTGCCAGCCGGTTCCTTAGAGGAGGACAGACAAACACTGAAGCTTTCTTT.

In its sample, this clonotype was seen a few times. The gene calls are TRBV27 and TRBJ2-1, with 9 nucleotides matching TRBD1. CDR1 is MNHEY, CDR2 SMNVEV, per germline (reference sequence). After removal of 5 bases from V and 0 bases from J, the junction contained 23 bases not matched to a gene. The CDR3 length is 22 residues. In nucleotides, the CDR3 is TGTGCCAGCAGTCTTACCATCTCCGGGACAGGGTTAGTGGGTGGCTCCTACAATGAGCAGTTCTTC. This gives the protein CASSLTISGTGLVGGSYNEQFF.